These T cell receptor beta chains were read from a single sample in a study of shared clonotypes between healthy human individuals. TCRdb's copy holds only in-frame clones and misses some; the assay was immunoSEQ multiplex PCR. This sample carries some 2.3 million clones, over 85% of them seen once, and the ten largest clones take about 0.39%. Sequenced sample: naive CD4+ T cells from PBMCs. The receptors stem from a man between 18 and 29 years old in good health. Some clones in this sample may be carry-over from other donors' samples. Each CDR3 is given with its conserved first and last residue. Fields, in order: V gene, J gene, clone size, D gene, CDR3 DNA, CDR3 protein. A D gene is named only where the DNA matches it firmly. A row's size may be missing; if present it is once, few, many or a size class.

TRBV5-6	TRBJ1-2	.	.	TGTGCCAGCCATTCGGGTGGTTATGGCTACACCTTC	CASHSGGYGYTF
TRBV4-3	TRBJ2-3	.	.	TGCGCCAGCAGCCAGACGGCGGGTAGCACAGATACGCAGTATTTT	CASSQTAGSTDTQYF
TRBV29-1	TRBJ2-1	.	.	TGCAGCGTTGAATGGACCAATGAGCAGTTCTTC	CSVEWTNEQFF
TRBV5-1	TRBJ2-7	once	TRBD1	TGCGCCAGCAGCTTCCGGGACAGTGGCTACGAGCAGTACTTC	CASSFRDSGYEQYF
TRBV7-2	TRBJ2-3	.	.	TGTGCCAGCAGCTTAACAGCTGCGGGCCTCAGCAGCACAGATACGCAGTATTTT	CASSLTAAGLSSTDTQYF
TRBV2	TRBJ1-1	.	TRBD1	TGTGCCAGCAGTGCCCAAAACAGGGGGCGAACTGAAGCTTTCTTT	CASSAQNRGRTEAFF
TRBV6-1	TRBJ1-5	.	.	TGTGCCAGCAGTGAACTCACGGAAACAGGGTGGCCTCAGCCCCAGCATTTT	CASSELTETGWPQPQHF
TRBV28	TRBJ1-1	.	TRBD1	TGTGCCAGCAGTACGTACAGGGGTCAGAACACTGAAGCTTTCTTT	CASSTYRGQNTEAFF
TRBV28	TRBJ2-1	.	TRBD1	TGTGCCAGCATGCCATCCGGGACAGGGATGTATGAGCAGTTCTTC	CASMPSGTGMYEQFF
TRBV19	TRBJ2-2	once	.	TGTGCCAGTAGTATAGCCCGGGGGTCACCGGGGGAGCTGTTTTTT	CASSIARGSPGELFF
TRBV10-1	TRBJ2-1	once	.	TGCGCCAGCAGTGATAGCGGAGCCGGAGGTGAGCAGTTCTTC	CASSDSGAGGEQFF
TRBV5-1	TRBJ2-7	.	.	TGCGCCAGCAGCAATGCCGGGACTTCTCCCTACGAGCAGTACTTC	CASSNAGTSPYEQYF
TRBV9	TRBJ2-3	.	TRBD2	TGTGCCAGCAGCGCCCCCTGGGAGGGAGCTACCTCCGGCACAGATACGCAGTATTTT	CASSAPWEGATSGTDTQYF
TRBV27	TRBJ1-2	.	.	TGTGCCAGCAGTTTTGCAGGCGGGGGCTACACCTTC	CASSFAGGGYTF
TRBV5-1	TRBJ1-1	.	TRBD1	TGCGCCAGCAGCTCTAGGGACAGGGAGAACACTGAAGCTTTCTTT	CASSSRDRENTEAFF
TRBV6-5	TRBJ2-7	.	.	TGTGCCAGCAGAGCCTGGGGGGATTCCGTGTGGGAGCAGTACTTC	CASRAWGDSVWEQYF
TRBV19	TRBJ1-4	.	TRBD1	TGTGCCAGTAGGACCCAGGGGGGGGAAGACGAAAAACTGTTTTTT	CASRTQGGEDEKLFF
TRBV9	TRBJ2-3	.	TRBD2	TGTGCCAGCAGCGTAGTACGGGAGGGTACGCAGTATTTT	CASSVVREGTQYF
TRBV10-3	TRBJ2-7	.	TRBD1	TGTGCCATCAGTCCGGGACAGGGGAGGGGAGAGCAGTACTTC	CAISPGQGRGEQYF
TRBV5-1	TRBJ2-1	.	TRBD2	TGCGCCAGCAACCCGGGGACTAGCGCCCGACTATACAATGAGCAGTTCTTC	CASNPGTSARLYNEQFF
TRBV4-1	TRBJ1-5	.	.	TGCGCCAGCAGCCCCCCGACGCATCAAGGGCAGCCCCAGCATTTT	CASSPPTHQGQPQHF
TRBV28	TRBJ1-1	.	.	TGTGCCAGCAGTCTTCGACTGCCGGTGGACACTGAAGCTTTCTTT	CASSLRLPVDTEAFF
TRBV18	TRBJ2-1	once	TRBD2	TGTGCCAGCTCACCCCCTAGCGGGGATGAGCAGTTCTTC	CASSPPSGDEQFF
TRBV29-1	TRBJ2-1	.	TRBD2	TGCAGCGGATCGGGACTAGCGGGAGAAGGGGCCTACAATGAGCAGTTCTTC	CSGSGLAGEGAYNEQFF
TRBV5-4	TRBJ1-3	.	.	TGTGCCAGCAGCTCAAGGGGGGCAAGTGGAAACACCATATATTTT	CASSSRGASGNTIYF
TRBV6-1	TRBJ2-3	once	.	TGTGCCAGCACCTTCCAGGGCTCCGATACGCAGTATTTT	CASTFQGSDTQYF
TRBV7-9	TRBJ1-6	.	.	TGTGCCATCCAGTCGAGCTCCTATAATTCACCCCTCCACTTT	CAIQSSSYNSPLHF
TRBV5-4	TRBJ2-7	.	TRBD1	TGTGCCAGCAGCTTGGTATACAGGGGAGACTACGAGCAGTACTTC	CASSLVYRGDYEQYF
TRBV6-5	TRBJ2-3	.	.	TGTGCCAGCAGTACGAGGGACCTCACAGATACGCAGTATTTT	CASSTRDLTDTQYF
TRBV28	TRBJ2-1	.	TRBD2	TGTGCCAGCAGACGGACTAGGAATGAGCAGTTCTTC	CASRRTRNEQFF
TRBV15	TRBJ2-1	.	.	TGTGCCACCAGCAGAGATCCGGGCGGTGGTTCCTACAATGAGCAGTTCTTC	CATSRDPGGGSYNEQFF
TRBV7-9	TRBJ2-1	.	TRBD2	TGTGCCAGCAGCTTAAGAGCCTCTAGCGGGAGGGTAAATGAGCAGTTCTTC	CASSLRASSGRVNEQFF